Reported below is one TCR beta chain. Its antigen is not identified. V was pared by 1 base and J by 2 bases, with 6 bases between. The CDR3 covers 15 residues. Germline V lookup: CDR1 LGHNA, CDR2 YSLEER. This sample stems from a study of Ad26.COV2.S vaccination and SARS-CoV-2 variants. Treatment noted: around 19 received Ad26.COV2.S at low or high dose, single or two shots; roughly 5 received placebo; per-sample allocation not given. Collection of the samples took place on day 63 after the first injection of vaccine or placebo. This table comes from immunoSEQ multiplex PCR, and its TCRdb copy is limited to in-frame clones, with some not included. The sample gives 350,000 to 450,000 clones, around 86% of which show up once; roughly 3.2% is in the top ten. Overall study findings and caveats: Greater spike-specific TCR breadth was seen in vaccine recipients than in placebo recipients.

The source of this sequence is a person aged 18-65 years who received the Ad26.COV2.S COVID-19 vaccine or a placebo. The chain recombines TRBV4-3 with TRBJ2-6; no firm D call. The source material was peripheral blood, sampled in a trial of Ad26.COV2.S vaccine versus placebo. CDR3 amino acids: CASSQGTTGANVLTF. The DNA of the CDR3 is TGCGCCAGCAGCCAAGGTACGACTGGGGCCAACGTCCTGACTTTC.